The sequence of this T cell receptor (beta chain) was determined in a study of T cells after somatic rescue of genetic block. The table lists this clone with a count of one. Measured with immunoSEQ multiplex PCR; TCRdb has only the in-frame clones, and not every one. The table records roughly 55,000 clones, 95% to 96% of them present only once. There are 13 residues in the CDR3. Germline V gene lookup returns CDR1 KGHSH and CDR2 LQKENI. Between the trimmed V and J ends, which lost 2 bases and 4 bases, there was a span of 8 bases. The sequenced sample consisted of peripheral blood mononuclear cells (PBMCs). The V gene is TRBV18, the J gene TRBJ1-2, with D maybe TRBD1 (6 bases). This clonotype was obtained from a child under two years old. CDR3 nucleotide sequence: TGTGCCAGCTCACCAACAGGGCTCTATGGCTACACCTTC. As protein: CASSPTGLYGYTF.